The rows below give T cell receptor beta chains drawn from one sample of a study of blood T cell repertoires in COVID-19. Sequencing used immunoSEQ multiplex PCR; TCRdb keeps in-frame clones, though not all of them. The table includes approximately 81,000 clones, roughly four fifths detected once. Sequencing used peripheral blood. Every receptor here comes from a human donor in a cohort sampled during active COVID-19. CDR3s leave out the opening cysteine and the closing phenylalanine or tryptophan. A D gene is named only where the DNA matches it firmly.

>TRBJ1-5|TRBV7-9|.|13
ASSLGGGDNQPQH
>TRBJ1-3|TRBV10-3|.|13
AIRARRDSGNTIY
>TRBJ1-5|TRBV6-1|.|13
ASSEEGGVRQPQH
>TRBJ1-6|TRBV4-3|.|12
ASSQDRRPSPLH
>TRBJ2-3|TRBV2|.|12
ASSDIAFPDTQY
>TRBJ1-6|TRBV5-1|.|13
ASSLGPGIDSPLH
>TRBJ1-1|TRBV4-3|.|11
ASSQAPNTEAF
>TRBJ1-3|TRBV10-3|.|12
AISAEPEGNTIY
>TRBJ1-1|TRBV21-1|.|11
ATDGQENTEAF
>TRBJ2-2|TRBV19|.|12
ASRQGLRTGELF